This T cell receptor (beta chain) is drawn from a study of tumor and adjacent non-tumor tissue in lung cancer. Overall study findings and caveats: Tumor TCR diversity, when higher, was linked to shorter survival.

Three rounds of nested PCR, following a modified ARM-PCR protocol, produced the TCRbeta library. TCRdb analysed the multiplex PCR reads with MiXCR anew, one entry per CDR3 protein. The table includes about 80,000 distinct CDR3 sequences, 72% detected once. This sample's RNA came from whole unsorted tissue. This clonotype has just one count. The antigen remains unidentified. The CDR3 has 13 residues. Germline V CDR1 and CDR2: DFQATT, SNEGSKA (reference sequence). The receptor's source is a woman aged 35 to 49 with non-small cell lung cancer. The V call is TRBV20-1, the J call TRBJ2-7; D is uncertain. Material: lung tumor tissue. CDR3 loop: CSVHPVAVREQYF. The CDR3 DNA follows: TGCAGCGTCCACCCCGTAGCCGTGCGGGAGCAGTACTTC.